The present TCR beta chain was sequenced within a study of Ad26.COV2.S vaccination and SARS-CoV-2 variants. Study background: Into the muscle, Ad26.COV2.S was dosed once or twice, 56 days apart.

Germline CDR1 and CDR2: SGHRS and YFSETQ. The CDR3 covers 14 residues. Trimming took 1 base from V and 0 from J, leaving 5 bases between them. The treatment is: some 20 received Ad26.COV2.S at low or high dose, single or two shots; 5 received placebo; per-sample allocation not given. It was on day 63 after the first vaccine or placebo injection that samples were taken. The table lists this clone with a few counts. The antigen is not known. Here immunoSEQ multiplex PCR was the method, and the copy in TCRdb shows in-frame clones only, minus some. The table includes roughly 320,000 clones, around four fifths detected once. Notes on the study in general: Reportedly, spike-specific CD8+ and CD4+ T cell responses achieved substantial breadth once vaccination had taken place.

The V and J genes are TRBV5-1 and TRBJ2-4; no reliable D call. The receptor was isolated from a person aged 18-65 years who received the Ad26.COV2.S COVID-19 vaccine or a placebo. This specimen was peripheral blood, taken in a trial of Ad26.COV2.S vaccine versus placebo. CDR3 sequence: CASSLNIAKNIQYF. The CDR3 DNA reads TGCGCCAGCAGCTTGAATATAGCCAAAAACATTCAGTACTTC.